This entry describes one TCR beta chain. The target of this receptor is not known. No much larger clonotype is one base removed from it; base qualities were not supplied. The data stem from a study of blood T cell repertoires in COVID-19 (TCRdb year 2020). As for the study more broadly: Samples covering the acute and convalescent phases of COVID-19 were provided by collaborators in the United States, Italy and Spain. The material from the prospective study consisted of cDNA or gDNA derived from T cells, B-cell-depleted T cells, or PBMCs. The dataset comprised deeply sampled blood TCRbeta repertoires from subjects exposed to, actively infected with, or recovered from COVID-19. A freely available public database, intended as a resource for researchers studying the immune response to SARS-CoV-2, is where the repertoires were released. Samples came from the ongoing ImmuneRACE study (first 160 participants) plus 1,254 subjects from 6 global collaborators. The sample metadata nearly always contained a de-identified subject ID, COVID-19 status, age in years and sex. HLA class I and class II types, where available, came from metadata supplied by the sample provider rather than from assay-based typing. The study at large found these results: How much clinical and demographic metadata was included differed by source and by participant, and the metadata was provided uncurated.

TCRbeta CDR3 regions were amplified from genomic DNA using the immunoSEQ Assay, a bias-controlled multiplex PCR. As for the original processing: Nucleated cell counts per sample were estimated from amplification of reference gene primers within the assay. To quantify the absolute abundance of each unique TCRbeta CDR3 rearrangement, sequence reads were collapsed and filtered. For each sample, productive Simpson clonality was calculated as the square root of Simpson's diversity index over productive rearrangements. The table comes from immuneACCESS by way of TCRdb, which keeps in-frame sequences with V and J called. Part of the clones is missing from these tables; in studies checked, under half for an unresolved V gene and the rest for unknown reasons. From that table come the V and J calls and clone size; the DNA was used to work out D and trimming. The table for this sample lists a few hundred thousand clones; 70% to 90% of them were counted only once. The ten largest make up 0.8% to 0.9% of the sample.

One collaborating source in Seattle enrolled patients during active infection and followed them longitudinally through the course of disease. The collaborating institutions used their own protocols to collect whole blood in K2EDTA tubes. For TCRbeta analysis, collaborator samples were shipped as frozen whole blood, as isolated PBMCs, or as DNA extracted from either sample type. The sequencing sample was made of peripheral blood. The receptor's source is a man aged 18 to 29 with COVID-19, enrolled during active disease.

The DNA reads TGTGCCAGCAGTTACCGGGACAGGGAGAACACTGAAGCTTTCTTT. Its product reads: CASSYRDRENTEAFF. The chain joins TRBV5-8 to TRBJ1-1, and TRBD1 aligns with 9 junction nucleotides. The CDR3 numbers 15 residues from cysteine through phenylalanine. Only the CDR3 region is kept as DNA, spanning 45 bases read in frame from base 1. Germline trimming: 5 bases from V, 1 base from J; junction bases outside gene matches: 6. In the germline V gene, CDR1 corresponds to SGHTS and CDR2 to YDEGEE.